This TCR beta chain was profiled in a study of shared clonotypes between healthy human individuals. Evenly divided among several immunoSEQ plates was the genomic DNA of each subset. The assay was immunoSEQ multiplex PCR, and TCRdb's table has in-frame clones only and misses some. The sample holds around 700,000 clones, around 90% seen once. About this clone: Its specificity is not known.

The CDR3 is made up of 13 amino acids. V gave up 6 bases and J gave up 5 bases; unmatched junction bases: 7. Per germline, CDR1 LNHDA and CDR2 SQIVND (reference sequence). Naive CD8 cells lacked CD45RO, underwent positive selection for CCR7 and left out terminally differentiated effector memory CD45RA+ cells. Study outcomes and limitations: Apart from blood, nothing was sampled; tissue repertoires likely differ. Researchers found naive subsets generally carried larger estimated richness than memory subsets.

Sample: naive CD8+ T cells sorted from blood. The chain uses TRBV19 and TRBJ2-7, with 7 bases that match TRBD2. The source of this sequence is a man aged 25-45 years in good health. The CDR3: CASSRTSVNEQYF. CDR3 sequence (DNA): TGTGCCAGTAGCCGAACTAGCGTAAACGAGCAGTACTTC. Full variable domain (missing parts from reference TRBV19 and TRBJ2-7): DGGITQSPKYLFRKEGQNVTLSCEQNLNHDAMYWYRQDPGQGLRLIYYSQIVNDFQKGDIAEGYSVSREKKESFPLTVTSAQKNPTAFYLCASSRTSVNEQYFGPGTRLTVT.